This passage covers 26 T cell receptor beta chains from one sample sequenced in a study of T cell repertoires in cytomegalovirus infection. TCRdb reprocessed the reads via MiXCR and lists one record per CDR3 protein. The sample includes around 300,000 distinct CDR3 sequences, approximately 9.5% of them seen just once. The sample comprised PBMCs. Source of these receptors: a human donor in good health (CMV status not recorded). Some clones in this sample may be carry-over from other donors' samples.

The J gene is TRBJ2-3, the V gene TRBV11-2, with D uncertain. Trimming pared 5 bases from V and 2 bases from J, leaving 20 bases between. The CDR3 consists of 17 residues. Germline V lookup: CDR1 SGHAT, CDR2 FQNNGV. CDR3 coding DNA: TGTGCCAGCAGCAAGACCGGAGCAGTCGTCCCCACAGATACGCAGTATTTT. As protein: CASSKTGAVVPTDTQYF.

Many counts were recorded for this clonotype. This chain connects TRBV12-3 or TRBV12-4 to TRBJ2-1, with 12 bases lining up with TRBD2. V lost 6 bases and J lost 0; bases outside the gene matches: 6. This CDR3 contains 17 residues. Here the CDR3 reads CASSPTSGRYSYNEQFF. The CDR3, as DNA: TGTGCCAGCAGCCCCACTAGCGGGAGGTACTCCTACAATGAGCAGTTCTTC.

This chain uses TRBV9 with TRBJ2-7, with 8 bases matching TRBD1. J was trimmed by 3 bases and V by 3 bases; bases with no gene match: 11. This CDR3 is 16 amino acids long. Germline lookup yields CDR1 SGDLS and CDR2 YYNGEE. The CDR3 region has the DNA TGTGCCAGCAGCGCCGGACAGGGTGGGGACTTCTACGAGCAGTACTTC. It specifies CASSAGQGGDFYEQYF.

The chain couples TRBV4-1 to TRBJ1-1; the D is unclear. Germline CDR1 MGHRA, CDR2 YSYEKL. The V gene lost 4 bases and the J gene lost 0 bases, with 12 bases spanning the gap. The CDR3 is made up of 15 amino acids. CDR3 in amino acids: CASSPLAVMNTEAFF. CDR3 in DNA: TGCGCCAGCAGCCCCTTGGCGGTTATGAACACTGAAGCTTTCTTT.

This chain links TRBV6-6 with TRBJ2-2; D could derive from TRBD1 or TRBD2 (5 bases each). Germline CDR1 is MNHNY and CDR2 is SVGAGI (reference sequence). CDR3 length: 12 residues. In DNA, the CDR3 is TGTGGAATAAGAGGGGATGTCGGGGAGCTGTTTTTT. Translated: CGIRGDVGELFF.

In this sample, this clonotype turned up a few times. The chain carries TRBV2 and TRBJ2-5, with D possibly matching TRBD1 (6 bases). Germline lookup yields CDR1 SNHLY and CDR2 FYNNEI. The CDR3 is 12 amino acids. Trimming pared 7 bases from V and 13 bases from J, leaving 19 bases between. This CDR3 reads CASTEQGPLVYF. CDR3 in DNA: TGTGCCAGCACCGAACAGGGACCTCTGGTGTACTTC.

The chain recombines TRBV7-2 with TRBJ1-2; D gene uncertain. Germline V gene sequence: CDR1 SGHTA, CDR2 FQGNSA. V was pared by 0 bases and J by 5 bases, with 7 bases between. The CDR3 has 13 amino acids. The CDR3 loop reads CASSLARLYGYTF. The CDR3, as DNA: TGTGCCAGCAGCTTAGCGCGGCTGTATGGCTACACCTTC.

The genes are TRBV19 and TRBJ2-1; D remains ambiguous. The CDR3 is 12 amino acids. V was shortened by 4 bases and J by 4 bases, with 5 bases between the two germline ends. The germline V gene has CDR1 LNHDA and CDR2 SQIVND (reference sequence). The CDR3 is CASSSGYNEQFF. The CDR3 DNA reads TGTGCCAGTAGTAGCGGATACAATGAGCAGTTCTTC.

The V call is TRBV28, the J call TRBJ1-1; 8 nucleotides match TRBD1. In germline, CDR1 is MDHEN, CDR2 SYDVKM. Germline trimming cut 8 bases from V and 8 bases from J; bases unmatched to any gene: 4. This CDR3 is built from 11 residues. The CDR3 here is CASLRTGEAFF. CDR3 coding DNA: TGTGCCAGCCTAAGGACAGGGGAAGCTTTCTTT.

V gene TRBV4-3 combines with J gene TRBJ2-2, with 7 nucleotides matching TRBD2. With V trimmed by 0 bases and J by 2 bases, 9 bases remained unmatched. Per the germline V gene, CDR1 is LGHNA and CDR2 is YSLEER. The CDR3 extends over 18 amino acids. The CDR3 protein is CASSQDFLRGRNTGELFF. CDR3 DNA sequence: TGCGCCAGCAGCCAAGACTTTTTGCGGGGGAGAAACACCGGGGAGCTGTTTTTT.

This clonotype was recorded at least ten times. The V call is TRBV7-2, the J call TRBJ1-1; TRBD1 matches 7 bases. With V trimmed by 5 bases and J by 1 base, 4 bases remained unmatched. The CDR3 is 14 amino acids. Germline lookup yields CDR1 SGHTA and CDR2 FQGNSA. The CDR3: CASSPQGGNTEAFF. The DNA for the CDR3 is TGTGCCAGCAGCCCTCAGGGGGGGAACACTGAAGCTTTCTTT.

On this clonotype: The junction departs from the called germline gene at one end, perhaps through a read error. This chain uses TRBV19 with TRBJ2-7, with D possibly called TRBD1 or TRBD2 (5 bases each). The CDR3 is made up of 12 amino acids. Germline CDR1 reads LNHDA; CDR2 reads SQIVND (reference sequence). The CDR3 DNA reads as TGTGCCAGTAGCGATTATTCCGGGACGCACAACTTC. Its protein is CASSDYSGTHNF.

This clonotype was counted at least ten times. This chain joins TRBV12-3 or TRBV12-4 and TRBJ2-7, with 7 bases that match TRBD1. Germline trimming cut 6 bases from V and 3 bases from J; bases unmatched to any gene: 5. The CDR3 runs 13 residues. The CDR3: CASSYGTVYEQYF. DNA for the CDR3: TGTGCCAGCAGCTACGGGACAGTCTACGAGCAGTACTTC.

This clonotype was observed a single time. A clone one base away is much larger, so this may be a read error. The gene calls are TRBV7-2 and TRBJ1-5; no firm D call. Germline CDR1 SGHTA, CDR2 FQGNSA. The CDR3 is made up of 13 amino acids. The CDR3 nucleotides are TGTGCCAGCAGCTTAGGCGTCAATCAGCCCCACCATTTT. Translated, it gives CASSLGVNQPHHF.

This clonotype appeared many times. The DNA for the CDR3 is TGTGCCAGCAGGCTGATACAGGGAGGCGGCTACACCTTC. Its protein product is CASRLIQGGGYTF. The genes are TRBV12-3 or TRBV12-4 and TRBJ1-2; tentatively, D is TRBD1 (6 bases). Trimming took off 6 bases at V and 8 bases at J, with 16 bases between the two ends. The CDR3 runs to 13 residues.

This chain uses TRBV28 with TRBJ1-1, with TRBD1 identical over 7 bases. This CDR3 is built from 15 residues. V trimming: 5 bases; J trimming: 4 bases; junction bases outside the gene matches: 10. Germline CDR1 MDHEN, CDR2 SYDVKM. The CDR3 coding sequence is TGTGCCAGCAGTCCAAACCAGGGGGTGGCCACTGAAGCTTTCTTT. Translation: CASSPNQGVATEAFF.

V is TRBV6-6 and J is TRBJ1-1; TRBD1 agrees at 7 bases. The CDR3 sequence is 13 residues long. The germline V gene has CDR1 MNHNY and CDR2 SVGAGI (reference sequence). J lost 4 bases, V lost 8 bases, and 7 bases had no gene match. CDR3 in amino acids: CASSRDSRTEAFF. The CDR3 bases are TGTGCCAGCTCTCGGGACAGCCGCACTGAAGCTTTCTTT.

This clonotype came up many times. The chain couples TRBV7-2 to TRBJ2-7; tentatively, D is TRBD2 (5 bases). The germline V gene has CDR1 SGHTA and CDR2 FQGNSA. Trimming removed 3 bases from V and 2 bases from J, with 14 bases in between. The CDR3 extends over 15 amino acids. The CDR3 DNA reads TGTGCCAGCAGCTTGGAGGTGGGCGGAACCTACGAGCAGTACTTC. Translation: CASSLEVGGTYEQYF. Full variable domain (outside the CDR3, taken from reference TRBV7-2 and TRBJ2-7): GAGVSQSPSNKVTEKGKDVELRCDPISGHTALYWYRQSLGQGLEFLIYFQGNSAPDKSGLPSDRFSAERTGGSVSTLTIQRTQQEDSAVYLCASSLEVGGTYEQYFGPGTRLTVT.

This clonotype was observed many times. The gene calls are TRBV7-2 and TRBJ1-2, with D unclear. Trimming shortened V by 3 bases and J by 6 bases, and 11 bases separated the two germline ends. Germline V gene lookup returns CDR1 SGHTA and CDR2 FQGNSA. The CDR3 sequence is 13 residues long. CDR3 DNA: TGTGCCAGCAGCTTCACCAGATCGGATGGCTACACCTTC. It specifies CASSFTRSDGYTF.

In its sample, this clonotype was seen a few times. CDR3 DNA sequence: TGCGCCAGCAGCTTGGAGGGACAGGGGGCTGATACGCAGTATTTT. The encoded protein is CASSLEGQGADTQYF. The rearrangement joins TRBV5-1 to TRBJ2-3; 12 bases map to TRBD1. After removal of 0 bases from V and 6 bases from J, the junction contained 2 bases not matched to a gene. The CDR3 runs 15 residues. The germline gives CDR1 SGHRS, CDR2 YFSETQ.

This clonotype was seen only a few times. The chain uses TRBV28 and TRBJ1-1, with D possibly matching TRBD1 (5 bases). The CDR3 sequence is 14 residues long. Germline CDR1 reads MDHEN; CDR2 reads SYDVKM. Trimming stripped 8 bases from V and 1 base from J, with 14 bases between. This CDR3 reads CASRAGGANTEAFF. CDR3 coding DNA: TGTGCCAGCCGAGCCGGGGGTGCGAACACTGAAGCTTTCTTT. Combining the CDR3 with reference TRBV28 and TRBJ1-1 gives the whole variable domain DVKVTQSSRYLVKRTGEKVFLECVQDMDHENMFWYRQDPGLGLRLIYFSYDVKMKEKGDIPEGYSVSREKKERFSLILESASTNQTSMYLCASRAGGANTEAFFGQGTRLTVV.

This clonotype was seen many times. J is TRBJ2-6 and V is TRBV5-1; D is undetermined. The CDR3 sequence is 17 residues long. Germline V gene data show CDR1 as SGHRS and CDR2 as YFSETQ. With 0 bases removed from V and 0 bases from J, the gap between germline ends came to 10 bases. Written as DNA, the CDR3 is TGCGCCAGCAGCTTGGTAGAGGCACGCTCTGGGGCCAACGTCCTGACTTTC. It translates to CASSLVEARSGANVLTF.

This clonotype was counted ten times or more. The rearrangement uses TRBV6-6 and TRBJ2-1, with 15 nucleotides matching TRBD2. Germline V gives CDR1 MNHNY, CDR2 SVGAGI (reference sequence). The CDR3 contains 19 residues. V dropped 5 bases and J dropped 0; count of bases not matched to a gene: 8. CDR3 region: CASSPPGLAGGSSYNEQFF. DNA of the CDR3: TGTGCCAGCAGTCCTCCGGGACTAGCGGGAGGCTCCTCCTACAATGAGCAGTTCTTC.

V is TRBV7-9 and J is TRBJ1-2, with 8 bases fitting TRBD1. This CDR3 has 14 amino acids. Trimming took 5 bases from V and 3 from J; bases not matched to a gene: 5. From germline, CDR1 is SEHNR and CDR2 FQNEAQ (reference sequence). In DNA form, the CDR3 reads TGTGCCAGCAGCCCCTGGACAGGGCACTATGGCTACACCTTC. Translation gives CASSPWTGHYGYTF.

This clonotype was detected a few times. The chain employs TRBV19 and TRBJ2-7; no clear D. The V gene's germline CDR1 is LNHDA and CDR2 SQIVND (reference sequence). V shed 7 bases and J shed 0 bases, with 13 bases lying between them. The CDR3 runs to 14 residues. CDR3 DNA: TGTGCCAGTAAGGTTGACACCCTCTCCTACGAGCAGTACTTC. Its translation: CASKVDTLSYEQYF.

The V call is TRBV4-3, the J call TRBJ2-3, with unresolved D. Germline assignment: CDR1 LGHNA and CDR2 YSLEER. CDR3 length: 13 amino acids. V dropped 0 bases and J dropped 7 bases, with 8 bases sitting between them. The CDR3 sequence: CASSQDLFYTQYF. CDR3 DNA: TGCGCCAGCAGCCAAGACCTTTTTTATACGCAGTATTTT.